Listed below are T cell receptor beta chains from one sample, sequenced in a study of T cell repertoires in cytomegalovirus infection. Their recognized antigens are unknown. TCRdb ran MiXCR on the reads and lists one entry per CDR3 protein. The table records tens of thousands of distinct CDR3 sequences, around 20% of them present only once. The sample in question was CD8+ T cells from cultured PBMCs, obtained from culture after CMV antigen stimulation. These receptors were collected from a human donor in good health (CMV status not recorded). Some clones in this sample may be carry-over from other donors' samples. Each CDR3 is given with its conserved first and last residue. The order of the fields is J gene, V gene, D gene, clone size, CDR3 protein, CDR3 DNA. The D gene is left open where the match is weak. A clone size is listed for some rows: how often the clone was seen (once, few, many), or a class if it is expanded.

j_call: TRBJ2-5
v_call: TRBV9
d_call: TRBD1
clone_size: few
cdr3_aa: CASSGDRVGEETQYF
cdr3_nt: TGTGCCAGCAGTGGGGACAGGGTAGGCGAAGAGACCCAGTACTTC

j_call: TRBJ1-4
v_call: TRBV10-2
d_call: TRBD1
clone_size: -
cdr3_aa: CASSARQGGEKLFF
cdr3_nt: TGCGCCAGCAGTGCTCGACAGGGGGGTGAAAAACTGTTTTTT

j_call: TRBJ2-3
v_call: TRBV12-3/TRBV12-4
d_call: TRBD2
clone_size: many
cdr3_aa: CASSLFSGGAYTDTQYF
cdr3_nt: TGTGCCAGCAGTTTATTTAGCGGGGGGGCCTACACAGATACGCAGTATTTT

j_call: TRBJ1-2
v_call: TRBV7-8
d_call: -
clone_size: -
cdr3_aa: CASSSARLGSYGYTF
cdr3_nt: TGTGCCAGCAGCTCCGCCCGTCTTGGGAGCTATGGCTACACCTTC

j_call: TRBJ2-3
v_call: TRBV7-9
d_call: -
clone_size: -
cdr3_aa: CASSGTPTYADTQYF
cdr3_nt: TGTGCCAGCAGCGGGACGCCAACTTATGCAGATACGCAGTATTTT

j_call: TRBJ1-2
v_call: TRBV9
d_call: -
clone_size: -
cdr3_aa: CASERQDGYTF
cdr3_nt: TGTGCCAGCGAGAGGCAGGATGGCTACACCTTC

j_call: TRBJ2-2
v_call: TRBV27
d_call: -
clone_size: -
cdr3_aa: CASSSTGELFF
cdr3_nt: TGTGCCAGCAGTTCGACCGGGGAGCTGTTTTTT

j_call: TRBJ1-5
v_call: TRBV2
d_call: -
clone_size: -
cdr3_aa: CASSENRAVNQPQHF
cdr3_nt: TGTGCCAGCAGTGAAAATCGGGCGGTAAATCAGCCCCAGCATTTT

j_call: TRBJ2-5
v_call: TRBV7-2
d_call: TRBD1
clone_size: few
cdr3_aa: CASSYYRGRQETQYF
cdr3_nt: TGTGCCAGCAGCTACTACAGGGGACGGCAAGAGACCCAGTACTTC

j_call: TRBJ2-2
v_call: TRBV29-1
d_call: -
clone_size: -
cdr3_aa: CSVGFGGELFF
cdr3_nt: TGCAGCGTAGGATTCGGCGGGGAGCTGTTTTTT

j_call: TRBJ1-4
v_call: TRBV7-9
d_call: -
clone_size: once
cdr3_aa: CASSGSGRRATNEKLFF
cdr3_nt: TGTGCCAGCAGCGGCTCTGGGCGGAGGGCAACTAATGAAAAACTGTTTTTT

j_call: TRBJ2-3
v_call: TRBV10-3
d_call: -
clone_size: few
cdr3_aa: CAISEEGGADTQYF
cdr3_nt: TGTGCCATCAGTGAGGAGGGGGGAGCAGATACGCAGTATTTT

j_call: TRBJ2-7
v_call: TRBV19
d_call: -
clone_size: many
cdr3_aa: CASSIHSTAYEQYF
cdr3_nt: TGTGCCAGTAGTATACATTCTACGGCCTACGAGCAGTACTTC

j_call: TRBJ1-5
v_call: TRBV12-3/TRBV12-4
d_call: -
clone_size: -
cdr3_aa: CASSSHGGIEPQHF
cdr3_nt: TGTGCCAGCAGTTCCCACGGGGGCATTGAGCCCCAGCATTTT

j_call: TRBJ2-7
v_call: TRBV4-1
d_call: -
clone_size: -
cdr3_aa: CASSQEQGSYEQYF
cdr3_nt: TGCGCCAGCAGCCAAGAGCAGGGGAGTTACGAGCAGTACTTC

j_call: TRBJ2-7
v_call: TRBV7-2
d_call: -
clone_size: -
cdr3_aa: CASSSLGGYEQYF
cdr3_nt: TGTGCCAGCAGCTCCCTAGGGGGCTACGAGCAGTACTTC

j_call: TRBJ2-3
v_call: TRBV7-3
d_call: -
clone_size: -
cdr3_aa: CASSFVGGTTDTQYF
cdr3_nt: TGTGCCAGCAGCTTTGTGGGAGGAACTACAGATACGCAGTATTTT

j_call: TRBJ2-7
v_call: TRBV7-2
d_call: -
clone_size: -
cdr3_aa: CASSSLTGAHEQYF
cdr3_nt: TGTGCCAGCAGCTCCCTTACGGGTGCTCACGAGCAGTACTTC

j_call: TRBJ1-1
v_call: TRBV12-3/TRBV12-4
d_call: -
clone_size: few
cdr3_aa: CASSFTGTTEAFF
cdr3_nt: TGTGCCAGCAGTTTCACCGGGACAACAGAAGCTTTCTTT

j_call: TRBJ2-7
v_call: TRBV5-6
d_call: TRBD1
clone_size: -
cdr3_aa: CASSLAGQGAYEQYF
cdr3_nt: TGTGCCAGCAGCTTGGCGGGGCAGGGGGCCTACGAGCAGTACTTC

j_call: TRBJ2-3
v_call: TRBV7-8
d_call: -
clone_size: -
cdr3_aa: CASSPDGWGTDTQYF
cdr3_nt: TGTGCCAGCAGCCCAGATGGCTGGGGCACAGATACGCAGTATTTT

j_call: TRBJ2-5
v_call: TRBV7-6
d_call: -
clone_size: -
cdr3_aa: CASSPAMRGSETQYF
cdr3_nt: TGTGCCAGCAGCCCAGCCATGCGTGGGTCAGAGACCCAGTACTTC

j_call: TRBJ1-5
v_call: TRBV15
d_call: -
clone_size: -
cdr3_aa: CATMGVSGTQHF
cdr3_nt: TGTGCCACGATGGGAGTCTCTGGGACCCAGCATTTT

j_call: TRBJ2-2
v_call: TRBV7-6
d_call: -
clone_size: -
cdr3_aa: CASSLTLASPDYTGELFF
cdr3_nt: TGTGCCAGCAGCTTAACCTTGGCGAGTCCGGACTATACCGGGGAGCTGTTTTTT

j_call: TRBJ1-4
v_call: TRBV7-6
d_call: -
clone_size: -
cdr3_aa: CASSFLPYGGEKLFF
cdr3_nt: TGTGCCAGCAGCTTCCTCCCGTACGGAGGTGAAAAACTGTTTTTT

j_call: TRBJ1-5
v_call: TRBV7-9
d_call: -
clone_size: -
cdr3_aa: CASSLGGEGNQPQHF
cdr3_nt: TGTGCCAGCAGCTTAGGGGGAGAGGGGAATCAGCCCCAGCATTTT

j_call: TRBJ1-4
v_call: TRBV12-3/TRBV12-4
d_call: -
clone_size: few
cdr3_aa: CASSGGSGEKLFF
cdr3_nt: TGTGCCAGCAGCGGGGGGTCAGGGGAAAAACTGTTTTTT

j_call: TRBJ1-2
v_call: TRBV7-9
d_call: TRBD1
clone_size: -
cdr3_aa: CASKETGGPNYGYTF
cdr3_nt: TGTGCCAGCAAAGAAACAGGGGGCCCTAACTATGGCTACACCTTC

j_call: TRBJ1-5
v_call: TRBV28
d_call: -
clone_size: -
cdr3_aa: CASVMRLGENSNQPQHF
cdr3_nt: TGTGCCAGCGTTATGCGATTGGGGGAAAATAGCAATCAGCCCCAGCATTTT

j_call: TRBJ1-2
v_call: TRBV27
d_call: TRBD1
clone_size: -
cdr3_aa: CASGGQDLNYGYTF
cdr3_nt: TGTGCCAGCGGGGGACAGGATTTAAACTATGGCTACACCTTC

j_call: TRBJ2-5
v_call: TRBV7-8
d_call: -
clone_size: -
cdr3_aa: CASTLARSGETQYF
cdr3_nt: TGTGCCAGCACCTTAGCACGGAGCGGGGAGACCCAGTACTTC